This paragraph reports one TCR beta chain. Its antigen is currently unknown. TCRdb fed the reads into MiXCR, producing one record per CDR3 protein. The repertoire holds roughly 220,000 distinct CDR3 sequences, with roughly two fifths as singletons. The source of the sample is a study of T cell repertoires in cytomegalovirus infection. About the research overall: Public signatures in TCR beta pointed to CMV infection and matching HLA type. Whole-study results and caveats: Summed frequency of shared TCR beta families picked out CMV carriers who also had the relevant HLA.

This CDR3 contains 11 residues. Germline CDR1 and CDR2: MDHEN and SYDVKM. Trimming removed 6 bases from V and 4 bases from J, with 6 bases in between. This specimen was CD8+ T cells from cultured PBMCs, taken from culture after CMV antigen stimulation. The chain uses TRBV28 and TRBJ1-1, with D hard to call. The receptor was isolated from a human donor in good health (CMV status not recorded). Some clones in this sample may be carry-over from other donors' samples. The CDR3 loop is CASRWGTEAFF. In nucleotides, the CDR3 is TGTGCCAGCAGGTGGGGCACTGAAGCTTTCTTT.